A selection of T cell receptor beta chains follows, all from one sample in a study of blood T cell repertoires in COVID-19. Repertoires were generated with immunoSEQ multiplex PCR, while TCRdb's copy carries only in-frame clones and drops some. The table has just under 250,000 clones, 80% to 90% seen once. The sample consisted of PBMCs or T cells enriched from blood (not recorded which). The receptors originated from a woman aged 25 to 39 who had recovered from COVID-19. Both conserved end residues are part of each CDR3. Each record gives: D gene, clone size, J gene, V gene, CDR3 protein, CDR3 DNA. D genes are given only for firm matches. Size values are once, few and many counts, or a class for expanded clones, and some rows have none.

>TRBD1|-|TRBJ1-2|TRBV4-3
CASSPQQGATYGYTF
TGCGCCAGCAGCCCCCAACAGGGGGCTACCTATGGCTACACCTTC
>TRBD1|-|TRBJ1-4|TRBV7-9
CASSNLQGLLFF
TGTGCCAGCAGTAACCTACAGGGGTTACTGTTTTTT
>-|once|TRBJ2-7|TRBV3-1/TRBV3-2
CASSPSSYEQYF
TGTGCCAGCAGCCCCAGCTCCTACGAGCAGTACTTC
>TRBD1|-|TRBJ1-5|TRBV19
CASRTGGFDQPQHF
TGTGCCAGCCGTACAGGGGGCTTCGATCAGCCCCAGCATTTT
>-|-|TRBJ1-2|TRBV6-2/TRBV6-3
CASSRGQSSYGYTF
TGTGCCAGCAGCCGCGGACAGTCCTCGTATGGCTACACCTTC
>TRBD1|-|TRBJ1-1|TRBV29-1
CSVRSDRVVTEAFF
TGCAGCGTTAGATCCGACAGGGTCGTTACTGAAGCTTTCTTT
>-|-|TRBJ2-7|TRBV13
CASSWTGWGAIYEQYF
TGTGCCAGCAGCTGGACAGGATGGGGGGCAATCTACGAGCAGTACTTC
>-|-|TRBJ1-5|TRBV7-2
CASSLKQHNQPQHF
TGTGCCAGCAGCTTAAAACAGCACAATCAGCCCCAGCATTTT
>TRBD2|-|TRBJ2-5|TRBV24-1
CATSEPPTTSFFQETQYF
TGTGCCACCAGTGAACCTCCCACGACTAGCTTTTTCCAAGAGACCCAGTACTTC
>-|-|TRBJ1-5|TRBV5-8
CASSFRGQPQHF
TGTGCCAGCAGCTTTAGGGGTCAGCCCCAGCATTTT
>-|-|TRBJ2-1|TRBV4-3
CASSQEGGNEQFF
TGCGCCAGCAGCCAAGAAGGAGGAAATGAGCAGTTCTTC
>TRBD1|-|TRBJ1-1|TRBV10-3
CAISDLTGGTEAFF
TGTGCCATCAGTGACTTGACAGGGGGCACTGAAGCTTTCTTT
>TRBD2|-|TRBJ2-1|TRBV11-2
CASSSGLARNEQFF
TGTGCCAGCAGCTCCGGACTAGCGAGGAATGAGCAGTTCTTC
>-|once|TRBJ2-7|TRBV6-1
CASSERLGTQYF
TGTGCCAGCAGTGAAAGATTAGGGACTCAGTACTTC
>-|-|TRBJ1-1|TRBV7-3
CASSLSAVNTEAFF
TGTGCCAGCAGCTTAAGTGCGGTGAACACTGAAGCTTTCTTT
>-|-|TRBJ1-1|TRBV28
CASRTSWGVGTNTEAFF
TGTGCCAGCAGGACAAGTTGGGGGGTAGGAACGAACACTGAAGCTTTCTTT
>TRBD2|-|TRBJ2-5|TRBV5-1
CASSLAPLAGQETQYF
TGCGCCAGCAGCTTGGCGCCACTAGCGGGACAAGAGACCCAGTACTTC
>-|-|TRBJ2-7|TRBV7-2
CASSLLSLGDSGEQYF
TGTGCCAGCAGCTTACTGTCGCTAGGAGATTCGGGCGAGCAGTACTTC
>-|-|TRBJ2-1|TRBV11-2
CASSSSTVYNEQFF
TGTGCCAGCAGCTCGTCGACAGTTTACAATGAGCAGTTCTTC
>TRBD1|-|TRBJ2-1|TRBV6-1
CASSDRDRAGEQFF
TGTGCCAGCAGTGACCGGGACAGGGCGGGTGAGCAGTTCTTC
>-|-|TRBJ1-2|TRBV30
CAWKGGAHPNYGYTF
TGTGCCTGGAAGGGGGGGGCACATCCTAACTATGGCTACACCTTC
>-|many|TRBJ1-1|TRBV4-3
CASSQDRWGGVDTEAFF
TGCGCCAGCAGCCAAGATAGGTGGGGGGGAGTCGACACTGAAGCTTTCTTT
>TRBD1|-|TRBJ2-2|TRBV28
CASSLFGTELTGELFF
TGTGCCAGCAGTTTATTTGGGACAGAGCTCACCGGGGAGCTGTTTTTT
>-|-|TRBJ1-5|TRBV6-5
CASSYDRNSNQPQHF
TGTGCCAGCAGTTACGACAGGAATAGCAATCAGCCCCAGCATTTT
>-|once|TRBJ1-1|TRBV27
CASSLSPASYRVVWTEAFF
TGTGCCAGCAGTTTATCCCCCGCCTCTTACAGGGTAGTTTGGACTGAAGCTTTCTTT
>TRBD1|once|TRBJ1-2|TRBV19
CASLDRDNYGYTF
TGTGCCAGCCTAGACAGGGATAACTATGGCTACACCTTC
>TRBD2|-|TRBJ2-7|TRBV6-2/TRBV6-3
CASSAPFSGSSYEQYF
TGTGCCAGCAGTGCGCCTTTTAGCGGGAGCTCCTACGAGCAGTACTTC
>TRBD1|once|TRBJ2-7|TRBV2
CASRGQGSAPEQYF
TGTGCCAGCAGGGGACAGGGGTCGGCCCCGGAGCAGTACTTC
>-|-|TRBJ1-2|TRBV28
CASSILSAGLGTRFNYGYTF
TGTGCCAGCAGTATCCTCTCCGCGGGCCTCGGGACACGGTTTAACTATGGCTACACCTTC
>TRBD1|-|TRBJ1-6|TRBV3-1/TRBV3-2
CASSQDRPDRGSNSPLHF
TGTGCCAGCAGCCAAGATCGCCCGGACAGGGGATCTAATTCACCCCTCCACTTT
>-|-|TRBJ1-1|TRBV11-2
CASSLDSTRLEAFF
TGTGCCAGCAGCTTAGATTCGACGAGACTTGAAGCTTTCTTT
>TRBD1|-|TRBJ2-7|TRBV11-2
CASSQNPGGAYEQYF
TGTGCCAGCAGCCAGAATCCAGGGGGAGCCTACGAGCAGTACTTC
>TRBD1|-|TRBJ1-1|TRBV19
CASSTGGQGAVGNTEAFF
TGTGCCAGTAGTACCGGGGGACAGGGGGCCGTCGGGAACACTGAAGCTTTCTTT
>-|-|TRBJ1-5|TRBV7-2
CASSWVQGSNQPQHF
TGTGCCAGCAGCTGGGTACAGGGAAGCAATCAGCCCCAGCATTTT
>-|-|TRBJ2-1|TRBV28
CASGQWSNEQFF
TGTGCCAGCGGACAGTGGAGCAATGAGCAGTTCTTC
>-|-|TRBJ1-1|TRBV9
CASSVAAGVNMNTEAFF
TGTGCCAGCAGCGTAGCCGCAGGGGTCAACATGAACACTGAAGCTTTCTTT
>-|-|TRBJ1-1|TRBV10-3
CAISVGQPFEAFF
TGTGCCATCAGTGTGGGACAACCCTTTGAAGCTTTCTTT
>TRBD2|-|TRBJ2-1|TRBV9
CASSVRGRAEVDEQFF
TGTGCCAGCAGCGTAAGAGGGAGGGCCGAGGTGGATGAGCAGTTCTTC
>-|-|TRBJ1-1|TRBV19
CASSTTIHVNTEAFF
TGTGCCAGTAGTACCACCATACATGTGAACACTGAAGCTTTCTTT
>TRBD1|-|TRBJ1-2|TRBV28
CASSLRWRTGSDYGYTF
TGTGCCAGCAGTTTAAGATGGCGGACAGGGTCGGACTATGGCTACACCTTC
>-|few|TRBJ1-4|TRBV19
CASSIGATNEKLFF
TGTGCCAGTAGTATAGGCGCAACTAATGAAAAACTGTTTTTT
>-|-|TRBJ1-5|TRBV30
CAWSVRGDQPQHF
TGTGCCTGGAGTGTACGGGGGGATCAGCCCCAGCATTTT
>TRBD1|-|TRBJ2-7|TRBV19
CASSIVGTGFNEQYF
TGTGCCAGTAGTATAGTCGGGACAGGGTTCAACGAGCAGTACTTC
>-|-|TRBJ2-5|TRBV5-4
CASSSQGGVPETQYF
TGTGCCAGCAGCTCTCAAGGGGGAGTTCCAGAGACCCAGTACTTC
>-|-|TRBJ1-4|TRBV4-2
CASSHNRALNEKLFF
TGTGCCAGCAGCCATAACAGGGCTCTCAATGAAAAACTGTTTTTT
>TRBD2|-|TRBJ2-7|TRBV28
CASSLWSGRAEEQYF
TGTGCCAGCAGTTTATGGAGCGGGAGGGCTGAGGAGCAGTACTTC
>-|few|TRBJ1-1|TRBV7-9
CASSLEFNTEAFF
TGTGCCAGCAGCCTTGAGTTCAACACTGAAGCTTTCTTT
>-|-|TRBJ1-2|TRBV5-4
CASTPSQGYYGYTF
TGTGCCAGCACACCGTCTCAGGGCTACTATGGCTACACCTTC
>-|-|TRBJ2-2|TRBV4-2
CASSQDRVVAGELFF
TGTGCCAGCAGCCAAGATCGGGTGGTCGCCGGGGAGCTGTTTTTT
>-|-|TRBJ1-1|TRBV7-2
CASSRGWANTEAFF
TGTGCCAGCAGCCGGGGGTGGGCCAACACTGAAGCTTTCTTT
>TRBD2|-|TRBJ2-3|TRBV24-1
CATSGIAGGPDTQYF
TGTGCCACCAGTGGTATAGCGGGAGGCCCAGATACGCAGTATTTT
>-|-|TRBJ2-5|TRBV19
CASSSPRTAGVETQYF
TGTGCCAGTAGTAGCCCCCGGACTGCAGGGGTTGAGACCCAGTACTTC
>-|-|TRBJ2-5|TRBV6-2/TRBV6-3
CASSYLRLEGETQYF
TGTGCCAGCAGTTACCTTCGACTAGAAGGAGAGACCCAGTACTTC
>-|-|TRBJ2-7|TRBV4-2
CASSQEGGWGSYEQYF
TGTGCCAGCAGCCAAGAAGGAGGGTGGGGGAGCTACGAGCAGTACTTC